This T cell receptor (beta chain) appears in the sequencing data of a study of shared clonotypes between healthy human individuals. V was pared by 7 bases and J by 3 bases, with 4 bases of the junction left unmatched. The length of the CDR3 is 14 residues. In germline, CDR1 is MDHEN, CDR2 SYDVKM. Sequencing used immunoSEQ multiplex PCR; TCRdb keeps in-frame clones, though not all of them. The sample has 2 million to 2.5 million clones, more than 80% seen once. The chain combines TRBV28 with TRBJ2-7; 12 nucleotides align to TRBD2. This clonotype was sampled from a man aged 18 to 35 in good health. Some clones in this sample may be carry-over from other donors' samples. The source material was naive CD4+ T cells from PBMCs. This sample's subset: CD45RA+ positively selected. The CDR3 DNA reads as TGTGCCAGCACCTGGACTAGCGGGGACTACGAGCAGTACTTC. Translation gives CASTWTSGDYEQYF.